Listed here is a single T cell receptor (beta chain). Generated by immunoSEQ multiplex PCR, the TCRdb table keeps only in-frame clones and is missing some. The repertoire consists of around 290,000 clones, with 85% to 90% occurring once and the leading ten covering over 2%. The sample comes from a study of blood T cell repertoires in COVID-19. Study at large: For recovered donors of Cohort 3, there were two negative PCRs, clearance, or symptom resolution. There were acute and convalescent COVID-19 samples, and they came from the United States, Italy and Spain.

Germline CDR1 is MGHRA and CDR2 is YSYEKL. The J segment lost 6 bases and the V segment lost 6 bases, leaving 5 bases of the junction unmatched. CDR3 length equals 14 residues. The chain links TRBV4-1 to TRBJ2-1, with TRBD2 identical over 10 bases. The sample comprised PBMCs or T cells enriched from blood (not recorded which). This receptor was identified in a woman aged 55-75 years in a cohort exposed to, infected with or recovered from COVID-19 (not recorded which). The CDR3 DNA sequence: TGCGCCAGCAGAGGGGGACTAGCGACCAATGAGCAGTTCTTC. Its translation is CASRGGLATNEQFF.